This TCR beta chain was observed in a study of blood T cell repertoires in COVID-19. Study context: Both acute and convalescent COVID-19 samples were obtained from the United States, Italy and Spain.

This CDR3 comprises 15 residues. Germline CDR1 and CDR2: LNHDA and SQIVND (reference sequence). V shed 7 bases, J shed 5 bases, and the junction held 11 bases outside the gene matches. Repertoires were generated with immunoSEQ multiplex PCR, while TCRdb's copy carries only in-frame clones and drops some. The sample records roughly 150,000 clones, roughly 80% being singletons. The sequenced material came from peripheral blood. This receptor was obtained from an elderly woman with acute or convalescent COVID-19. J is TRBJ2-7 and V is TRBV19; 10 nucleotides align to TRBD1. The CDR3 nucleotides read TGTGCCAGTAACGACAGGGGGCTAGCGTTCCACGAGCAGTACTTC. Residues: CASNDRGLAFHEQYF.